These T cell receptor beta chains were read from a single sample in a study of blood T cell repertoires in COVID-19. Clones were sequenced by immunoSEQ multiplex PCR, and TCRdb holds only the in-frame ones, with some missing. The table has 160,000 or so clones, over 75% seen once. Sequencing was carried out using PBMCs or T cells enriched from blood (not recorded which). These receptors all stem from a man aged 35 to 55 who had recovered from COVID-19. CDR3s include the opening cysteine and the closing phenylalanine or tryptophan. The order of the fields is J gene, V gene, D gene, CDR3 protein. The D gene is left open where the match is weak.

j_gene: TRBJ2-5
v_gene: TRBV5-1
d_gene: -
CDR3aa: CASSLGRYQETQYF

j_gene: TRBJ1-6
v_gene: TRBV28
d_gene: -
CDR3aa: CASSAETTSSYNSPLHF

j_gene: TRBJ1-2
v_gene: TRBV2
d_gene: TRBD1
CDR3aa: CASSDRGYGYTF

j_gene: TRBJ2-2
v_gene: TRBV6-5
d_gene: TRBD2
CDR3aa: CASSSQRGPGELFF

j_gene: TRBJ1-1
v_gene: TRBV27
d_gene: -
CDR3aa: CASSLLGQGVNTEAFF

j_gene: TRBJ1-6
v_gene: TRBV18
d_gene: -
CDR3aa: CASSLDQPTKSPLHF

j_gene: TRBJ2-3
v_gene: TRBV7-9
d_gene: -
CDR3aa: CASSLESADTQYF

j_gene: TRBJ2-7
v_gene: TRBV23-1
d_gene: -
CDR3aa: CASSHSGVIHEQYF

j_gene: TRBJ1-3
v_gene: TRBV9
d_gene: -
CDR3aa: CASSVKQGTAGNTIYF

j_gene: TRBJ2-3
v_gene: TRBV3-1/TRBV3-2
d_gene: -
CDR3aa: CASSGGGEDTQYF

j_gene: TRBJ2-2
v_gene: TRBV6-1
d_gene: -
CDR3aa: CASSEAQGTGELFF

j_gene: TRBJ1-5
v_gene: TRBV7-6
d_gene: TRBD1
CDR3aa: CASSSGTGGKGQPQHF

j_gene: TRBJ1-2
v_gene: TRBV19
d_gene: -
CDR3aa: CASSPRTANYGYTF

j_gene: TRBJ2-7
v_gene: TRBV9
d_gene: TRBD1
CDR3aa: CASSPYDGTGGNEQYF

j_gene: TRBJ1-2
v_gene: TRBV6-5
d_gene: -
CDR3aa: CASRGSEYGYTF

j_gene: TRBJ2-2
v_gene: TRBV11-3
d_gene: -
CDR3aa: CASSLVWGGANTGELFF

j_gene: TRBJ1-2
v_gene: TRBV4-1
d_gene: -
CDR3aa: CASSHTTGSGYGYTF

j_gene: TRBJ2-7
v_gene: TRBV5-1
d_gene: -
CDR3aa: CASSLVPGQTYEQYF

j_gene: TRBJ1-5
v_gene: TRBV5-1
d_gene: -
CDR3aa: CASSLAGSSNQPQHF

j_gene: TRBJ2-5
v_gene: TRBV30
d_gene: TRBD2
CDR3aa: CAWRELAGGLLYQETQYF

j_gene: TRBJ2-7
v_gene: TRBV4-1
d_gene: -
CDR3aa: CASSLTQGGGEQYF

j_gene: TRBJ1-1
v_gene: TRBV5-1
d_gene: -
CDR3aa: CASTYSQNMNTEAFF

j_gene: TRBJ2-3
v_gene: TRBV10-1
d_gene: TRBD1
CDR3aa: CASSAETGGKGTQYF

j_gene: TRBJ2-1
v_gene: TRBV28
d_gene: TRBD2
CDR3aa: CASRSIAGGLMSSYNEQFF

j_gene: TRBJ1-1
v_gene: TRBV30
d_gene: -
CDR3aa: CAWRTGGQLNTEAFF

j_gene: TRBJ2-3
v_gene: TRBV9
d_gene: TRBD1
CDR3aa: CASSVDGQATDTQYF

j_gene: TRBJ1-2
v_gene: TRBV19
d_gene: TRBD1
CDR3aa: CASSSDRGPYGYTF

j_gene: TRBJ2-1
v_gene: TRBV6-4
d_gene: -
CDR3aa: CASSEGEVNEQFF

j_gene: TRBJ2-6
v_gene: TRBV19
d_gene: -
CDR3aa: CASSRQFFGANVLTF

j_gene: TRBJ2-5
v_gene: TRBV7-3
d_gene: -
CDR3aa: CASSPSTGMETQYF

j_gene: TRBJ2-1
v_gene: TRBV5-8
d_gene: TRBD1
CDR3aa: CASSETPGQADNEQFF

j_gene: TRBJ2-5
v_gene: TRBV18
d_gene: TRBD1
CDR3aa: CASSPRTGNQETQYF

j_gene: TRBJ2-4
v_gene: TRBV7-3
d_gene: -
CDR3aa: CASSHSGDIQYF

j_gene: TRBJ1-6
v_gene: TRBV7-9
d_gene: TRBD1
CDR3aa: CASSSSDRDNSPLHF

j_gene: TRBJ2-1
v_gene: TRBV7-2
d_gene: -
CDR3aa: CASSSFQGLPSYNEQFF

j_gene: TRBJ1-2
v_gene: TRBV5-6
d_gene: -
CDR3aa: CASSFGPTRQDGYTF

j_gene: TRBJ1-4
v_gene: TRBV30
d_gene: -
CDR3aa: CAWSAGGWEKLFF

j_gene: TRBJ2-3
v_gene: TRBV30
d_gene: TRBD2
CDR3aa: CAWRLAGATDTQYF

j_gene: TRBJ2-3
v_gene: TRBV18
d_gene: TRBD2
CDR3aa: CASSPGLAGGFSDTQYF

j_gene: TRBJ1-2
v_gene: TRBV5-1
d_gene: -
CDR3aa: CASSPGARSNYGYTF

j_gene: TRBJ1-1
v_gene: TRBV19
d_gene: TRBD1
CDR3aa: CASGTGQDTEAFF

j_gene: TRBJ1-2
v_gene: TRBV11-2
d_gene: TRBD1
CDR3aa: CASRRTGTNYGYTF

j_gene: TRBJ1-5
v_gene: TRBV6-2/TRBV6-3
d_gene: -
CDR3aa: CASSYHRVEQPQHF

j_gene: TRBJ1-4
v_gene: TRBV7-3
d_gene: TRBD1
CDR3aa: CASSKQGAQNEKLFF

j_gene: TRBJ2-2
v_gene: TRBV11-2
d_gene: TRBD1
CDR3aa: CASSPGGGANTGELFF

j_gene: TRBJ2-2
v_gene: TRBV10-3
d_gene: -
CDR3aa: CAISQTAANTGELFF

j_gene: TRBJ1-2
v_gene: TRBV30
d_gene: -
CDR3aa: CAWSVGVGYTF

j_gene: TRBJ1-2
v_gene: TRBV5-4
d_gene: -
CDR3aa: CASRRGGSRGANGYTF

j_gene: TRBJ1-2
v_gene: TRBV2
d_gene: TRBD1
CDR3aa: CASGGNRGGYGYTF

j_gene: TRBJ1-2
v_gene: TRBV30
d_gene: TRBD1
CDR3aa: CAWSKGQMYGYTF

j_gene: TRBJ2-7
v_gene: TRBV9
d_gene: TRBD2
CDR3aa: CASSWSSGGSSYEQYF

j_gene: TRBJ1-5
v_gene: TRBV5-1
d_gene: -
CDR3aa: CASSLRGGGAQHF

j_gene: TRBJ2-1
v_gene: TRBV6-5
d_gene: -
CDR3aa: CASSYYQGSYNEQFF

j_gene: TRBJ2-1
v_gene: TRBV5-1
d_gene: -
CDR3aa: CASSLVSDEQFF

j_gene: TRBJ2-3
v_gene: TRBV10-3
d_gene: TRBD2
CDR3aa: CAIRGLAGVTDTQYF

j_gene: TRBJ2-2
v_gene: TRBV15
d_gene: -
CDR3aa: CATSRDQGGELFF

j_gene: TRBJ2-5
v_gene: TRBV5-6
d_gene: TRBD1
CDR3aa: CASSLAGTGRQTQYF

j_gene: TRBJ1-6
v_gene: TRBV2
d_gene: TRBD1
CDR3aa: CASSILGTANNSPLHF

j_gene: TRBJ2-1
v_gene: TRBV6-5
d_gene: TRBD2
CDR3aa: CASSPGRGYNEQFF

j_gene: TRBJ2-2
v_gene: TRBV7-3
d_gene: -
CDR3aa: CASSTAGAGELFF